These 27 T cell receptor beta chains share one sample of origin, sequenced in a study of neurological immune-mediated disorders. In TCRdb, the 5' RACE reads were re-called with MiXCR into one record per CDR3 protein. The data contain around 13,000 distinct CDR3 sequences, under 8% of them seen just once; the ten biggest clones take up around 24%. The specimen sequenced was CD8+ T cells from blood. The receptors were sampled from a woman aged 40 to 49 in good health.

This clonotype came up many times. The CDR3, as DNA: TGCGCCAGCAGCCTCCCGTGGTCGCCCGAAGAGCAGTACTTC. It specifies CASSLPWSPEEQYF. The V call is TRBV4-1, the J call TRBJ2-7; no firm D call. The CDR3 loop spans 14 amino acids. Trimming left V 4 bases short and J 7 bases short, with 17 bases between. Germline V CDR1 and CDR2: MGHRA, YSYEKL.

This clonotype was observed many times. V gene TRBV9 combines with J gene TRBJ2-2; tentatively, D is TRBD1 (5 bases). V was shortened by 4 bases and J by 6 bases, with 10 bases between the two germline ends. Germline loops: CDR1 SGDLS, CDR2 YYNGEE. This CDR3 is 13 amino acids long. CDR3: CASSSRQSGELFF. CDR3 nucleotides: TGTGCCAGCAGCTCGCGACAGTCCGGGGAGCTGTTTTTT.

By sample share, this clonotype is medium-sized. The chain employs TRBV5-1 and TRBJ1-4; perhaps TRBD1 as D (5 bases). Germline V gene sequence: CDR1 SGHRS, CDR2 YFSETQ. The V end lost 3 bases, the J end lost 7 bases, and 28 bases lay between the germline ends. CDR3 size: 19 residues. CDR3 sequence: CASSSGSGTAGVKGEKLFF. The CDR3, as DNA: TGCGCCAGCAGCTCGGGGTCCGGGACTGCTGGGGTTAAGGGTGAAAAACTGTTTTTT. The variable domain in full, completed from reference TRBV5-1 and TRBJ1-4, reads KAGVTQTPRYLIKTRGQQVTLSCSPISGHRSVSWYQQTPGQGLQFLFEYFSETQRNKGNFPGRFSGRQFSNSRSEMNVSTLELGDSALYLCASSSGSGTAGVKGEKLFFGSGTQLSVL.

This clonotype was recorded at least ten times. This sequence joins TRBV27 and TRBJ2-1; D not resolved. Trimming stripped 6 bases from V and 0 bases from J, with 6 bases between. CDR3 length: 13 amino acids. Germline CDR1 MNHEY, CDR2 SMNVEV (reference sequence). The DNA of the CDR3 is TGTGCCAGCAGGAGTAGCTCCTACAATGAGCAGTTCTTC. Translating gives CASRSSSYNEQFF.

This clonotype has a count of ten or more. The gene calls are TRBV25-1 and TRBJ2-7, with D maybe TRBD1 (6 bases). V shed 8 bases and J shed 6 bases, with 17 bases lying between them. The germline CDR1 and CDR2 sequences are MGHDK and SYGVNS. CDR3 length: 13 amino acids. The CDR3: CASLPGVGAEQYF. The CDR3 region has the DNA TGTGCCAGCTTGCCAGGCGTGGGGGCCGAGCAGTACTTC.

This clonotype was counted many times. The rearrangement joins TRBV5-1 to TRBJ2-5; TRBD2 might be the D (5 bases). This CDR3 spans 15 amino acids. V lost 7 bases and J lost 2, with 18 bases in between. Germline lookup yields CDR1 SGHRS and CDR2 YFSETQ. This CDR3 reads CASAAEGVEQETQYF. In DNA form, the CDR3 reads TGCGCCAGCGCGGCTGAGGGAGTAGAACAAGAGACCCAGTACTTC.

This clonotype was detected many times. The V gene is TRBV4-1, the J gene TRBJ2-1, with D perhaps being TRBD1 or TRBD2 (6 bases each). CDR3 length: 18 amino acids. Germline CDR1 MGHRA, CDR2 YSYEKL. The ends were cut back, 5 bases at V and 0 bases at J, with 20 bases in the middle. The CDR3 spells CASSFSPRGASSYNEQFF. The CDR3 coding sequence is TGCGCCAGCAGCTTCTCCCCGAGGGGGGCGAGCTCCTACAATGAGCAGTTCTTC.

The table lists this clonotype with many counts. The chain employs TRBV28 and TRBJ1-1; D unclear. This CDR3 has 11 amino acids. Germline CDR1 reads MDHEN; CDR2 reads SYDVKM. Trimming removed 6 bases from V and 8 bases from J, with 10 bases in between. As DNA, the CDR3 is TGTGCCAGCAGGGAGAACCTCGAAGCTTTCTTT. Its translation: CASRENLEAFF.

This clonotype was seen repeatedly, ten times or more. The chain uses TRBV20-1 and TRBJ1-2, with D possibly TRBD1 on 5 matching bases. Trimming left V 3 bases short and J 3 bases short, with 11 bases between. CDR1 and CDR2 (germline): DFQATT, SNEGSKA (reference sequence). This CDR3 contains 13 residues. This CDR3 reads CSASHGADYGYTF. The CDR3 DNA sequence: TGCAGTGCTAGCCATGGGGCGGACTATGGCTACACCTTC.

This clonotype was counted many times. The rearrangement uses TRBV12-3 or TRBV12-4 and TRBJ1-2, with a tentative D call TRBD1 (6 bases). The CDR3 totals 12 residues. V was clipped by 6 bases and J by 6 bases, with 11 bases between them. The CDR3 region is CASRRGGDGYTF. The CDR3 region has the DNA TGTGCCAGCAGGCGAGGGGGTGATGGCTACACCTTC.

In this sample, this clonotype turned up many times. J is TRBJ1-4 and V is TRBV6-1, with D perhaps matching TRBD1 (6 bases). Trimming removed 6 bases from V and 7 bases from J, with 12 bases in between. The germline V gene has CDR1 MNHNS and CDR2 SASEGT. The CDR3 is 13 amino acids. Written as DNA, the CDR3 is TGTGCCAGCAGCCCAGTAGGGGGTGAAAAACTGTTTTTT. Residues: CASSPVGGEKLFF.

In this sample, this clonotype turned up many times. The rearrangement links TRBV3-1 to TRBJ2-5; 7 bases are a match to TRBD1. Trimming took 2 bases from V and 5 from J; bases not matched to a gene: 8. CDR3 size: 15 residues. Germline V gene sequence: CDR1 LGHDT, CDR2 YNNKEL (reference sequence). The CDR3 coding sequence is TGTGCCAGCAGCCAATCCCAGACAGGGTTGGAGACCCAGTACTTC. Amino acid sequence: CASSQSQTGLETQYF.

This clonotype has ten or more counts. The chain employs TRBV10-3 and TRBJ1-5; 7 bases agree with TRBD1. Germline CDR1 ENHRY, CDR2 SYGVKD. The CDR3 is 13 amino acids. The V gene end was trimmed by 9 bases and the J gene end by 6 bases; junction bases not matched to a gene: 8. The CDR3 spells CAMGGGSGQPQHF. Here the CDR3 DNA reads TGTGCCATGGGAGGGGGCAGCGGTCAGCCCCAGCATTTT.

This clonotype was seen at least ten times. The chain carries TRBV3-1 and TRBJ2-2; 10 bases are shared with TRBD1. Germline lookup yields CDR1 LGHDT and CDR2 YNNKEL (reference sequence). V shed 3 bases and J 5 bases; nucleotides not matched to a gene: 6. The CDR3 is made up of 16 amino acids. The CDR3 loop is CASSHRDRGRTGELFF. In nucleotides, the CDR3 is TGTGCCAGCAGCCATCGGGACAGGGGACGAACCGGGGAGCTGTTTTTT.

The sample holds many counts of this clonotype. V gene TRBV5-1 combines with J gene TRBJ2-3; no reliable D call. There are 14 residues in the CDR3. Trimming shortened V by 4 bases and J by 1 base, and 10 bases separated the two germline ends. In germline, CDR1 is SGHRS, CDR2 YFSETQ. As DNA, the CDR3 is TGCGCCAGCAGCCGAGAGCAGGGCACAGATACGCAGTATTTT. Its protein product is CASSREQGTDTQYF.

The chain has TRBV7-2 and TRBJ2-7; 8 positions match TRBD1. The CDR3 consists of 16 residues. In germline, CDR1 is SGHTA, CDR2 FQGNSA. Germline trimming cut 4 bases from V and 2 bases from J; bases unmatched to any gene: 10. CDR3 nucleotides: TGTACCAGCAGCTCAAAGACAGGGGCCATAACCTACGAGCAGTACTTC. Translating gives CTSSSKTGAITYEQYF. Supplemented by reference TRBV7-2 and TRBJ2-7, the full variable domain reads GAGVSQSPSNKVTEKGKDVELRCDPISGHTALYWYRQSLGQGLEFLIYFQGNSAPDKSGLPSDRFSAERTGGSVSTLTIQRTQQEDSAVYLCTSSSKTGAITYEQYFGPGTRLTVT.

This clonotype has at least ten counts. The chain employs TRBV7-9 and TRBJ1-4; 8 bases are shared with TRBD1. V lost 10 bases and J lost 3; bases outside the gene matches: 7. The CDR3 has 14 residues. CDR1 SEHNR and CDR2 FQNEAQ come from the germline V gene (reference sequence). The CDR3, as DNA: TGTGCCACTCCCCAGGGGGCGGCTAATGAAAAACTGTTTTTT. The encoded protein is CATPQGAANEKLFF.

In its sample, this clonotype was seen many times. J is TRBJ1-3 and V is TRBV4-1; D not certain. The CDR3 has 15 amino acids. Germline CDR1 and CDR2: MGHRA and YSYEKL. V was clipped by 1 base and J by 0 bases, with 7 bases between them. CDR3 amino acids: CASSQGATSGNTIYF. Written as DNA, the CDR3 is TGCGCCAGCAGCCAAGGGGCCACCTCTGGAAACACCATATATTTT.

This clonotype was observed many times. The chain combines TRBV6-5 with TRBJ2-7; 7 positions agree with TRBD1. The CDR3 spans 12 residues. V dropped 6 bases and J dropped 5; count of bases not matched to a gene: 4. The germline V gene encodes CDR1 MNHEY and CDR2 SVGAGI. The DNA for the CDR3 is TGTGCCAGCAGAGCTACAGGGGACGAGCAGTACTTC. Encoded protein: CASRATGDEQYF.

This clonotype showed up many times. V gene TRBV20-1 combines with J gene TRBJ1-1, with D perhaps TRBD1 (6 bases). The CDR3 is made up of 16 amino acids. The V end lost 1 base, the J end lost 2 bases, and 17 bases lay between the germline ends. Per the germline V gene, CDR1 is DFQATT and CDR2 is SNEGSKA (reference sequence). CDR3 bases: TGCAGTGCTAGAGTAGGGGGAAAGGGAACAAACACTGAAGCTTTCTTT. Protein: CSARVGGKGTNTEAFF.

This clonotype came up many times. The CDR3 spells CALIEGNTGELFF. CDR3 nucleotide sequence: TGTGCCCTCATCGAGGGGAACACCGGGGAGCTGTTTTTT. The chain employs TRBV7-8 and TRBJ2-2; D perhaps matches TRBD2 (5 bases). The germline CDR1 and CDR2 sequences are SGHVS and FQNEAQ. The V end was cut by 11 bases, the J end by 1 base, with 11 bases between. The CDR3 loop spans 13 amino acids.

In its sample, this clonotype was seen many times. This chain joins TRBV7-2 and TRBJ2-1; D gene uncertain. V was clipped by 2 bases and J by 9 bases, with 5 bases between them. Germline V CDR1 and CDR2: SGHTA, FQGNSA. This CDR3 is 11 amino acids long. This CDR3 is CASSLSVEQFF. As DNA, the CDR3 is TGTGCCAGCAGCTTATCGGTTGAGCAGTTCTTC.

This clonotype is medium-sized (0.01 to 0.1%) within its sample. The genes are TRBV7-6 and TRBJ2-2; tentatively, D is TRBD2 (5 bases). Germline V gene data show CDR1 as SGHVS and CDR2 as FNYEAQ. V was shortened by 5 bases and J by 0 bases, with 16 bases between the two germline ends. The CDR3 covers 17 residues. The chain's CDR3 is CASSPVGSGTNTGELFF. DNA for the CDR3: TGTGCCAGCAGCCCCGTTGGGAGCGGAACGAACACCGGGGAGCTGTTTTTT.

There are many counts of this clonotype. V gene TRBV12-3 or TRBV12-4 combines with J gene TRBJ2-7; 9 positions match TRBD1. V lost 5 bases to trimming and J lost 3 bases; unmatched junction nucleotides: 5. The CDR3 spans 14 residues. CDR3 region: CASSLGDRVYEQYF. In DNA form, the CDR3 reads TGTGCCAGCAGTCTCGGGGACAGGGTCTACGAGCAGTACTTC.

This clonotype was recorded at least ten times. The chain couples TRBV5-1 to TRBJ2-7; 8 bases agree with TRBD1. Germline-derived CDR1 and CDR2 are SGHRS and YFSETQ. Trimming removed 2 bases from V and 3 bases from J; junction bases left unmatched: 10. The length of the CDR3 is 16 residues. CDR3 DNA: TGCGCCAGCAGCTTTTTCGGGACAGGAAGAAGCTACGAGCAGTACTTC. It codes for CASSFFGTGRSYEQYF.

This clonotype appeared many times. V gene TRBV20-1 combines with J gene TRBJ2-4; 8 bases align to TRBD2. Germline V lookup: CDR1 DFQATT, CDR2 SNEGSKA (reference sequence). This CDR3 has 13 residues. The trim removed 6 bases at V and 3 bases at J, leaving 4 bases unmatched. CDR3: CSAAGGDKNIQYF. In DNA form, the CDR3 reads TGCAGTGCAGCCGGGGGGGACAAAAACATTCAGTACTTC.

This clonotype has at least ten counts. The chain links TRBV20-1 to TRBJ1-6; D is ambiguous. This CDR3 region has 11 residues. Germline V lookup: CDR1 DFQATT, CDR2 SNEGSKA (reference sequence). Trimming took 0 bases from V and 12 from J, leaving 6 bases between them. This chain's CDR3 is CSARDMGPLHF. CDR3 coding DNA: TGCAGTGCTAGAGATATGGGACCCCTCCACTTT.